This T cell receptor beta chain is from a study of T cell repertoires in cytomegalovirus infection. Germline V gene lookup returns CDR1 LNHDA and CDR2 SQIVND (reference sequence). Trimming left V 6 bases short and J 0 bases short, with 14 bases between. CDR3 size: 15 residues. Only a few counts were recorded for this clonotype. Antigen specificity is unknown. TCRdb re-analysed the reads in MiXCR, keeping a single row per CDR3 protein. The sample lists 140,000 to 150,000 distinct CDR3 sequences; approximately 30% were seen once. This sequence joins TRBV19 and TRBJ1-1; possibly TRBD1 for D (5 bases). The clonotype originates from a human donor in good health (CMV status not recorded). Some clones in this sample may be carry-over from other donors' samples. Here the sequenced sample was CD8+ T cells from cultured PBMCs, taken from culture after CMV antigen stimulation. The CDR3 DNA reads TGTGCCAGTAGCTTAGACGGGACGGTGAACACTGAAGCTTTCTTT. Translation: CASSLDGTVNTEAFF.